Listed here is a single T cell receptor beta chain. Its target is unknown. A much larger clone sits a single nucleotide away, making a read error possible. The source material, RNA transcripts, was used to amplify TCR beta CDR3 regions. The study used the HTBI primer set for a first-round RT-PCR of the TCR CDR3. TCRdb itself ran the multiplex PCR reads through MiXCR, one entry per CDR3 protein. The repertoire holds around 560,000 distinct CDR3 sequences, with around 15% as singletons. These data originate in a study of T cells in Graves' hyperthyroidism and ophthalmopathy. From germline, CDR1 is DFQATT and CDR2 SNEGSKA (reference sequence). Germline trimming cut 3 bases from V and 1 base from J; bases unmatched to any gene: 5. The CDR3 length is 14 residues. General study points: It was a median about 7.1 months before onset that the model predicted ophthalmopathy.

Specimen: blood. V usage is TRBV20-1 and J usage is TRBJ1-1, with 7 bases matching TRBD1. This TCR came from a woman aged 18-29 years with Graves' hyperthyroidism. Here the CDR3 reads CSASFTGANTEAFF. For the CDR3, the DNA is TGCAGTGCTAGTTTTACAGGGGCGAACACTGAAGCTTTCTTT.